The source of this T cell receptor beta chain is a study of shared clonotypes between healthy human individuals. Study-wide results and caveats: Donor scarcity curtailed the genetic and exposure-history diversity represented herein. Naive subsets tended to show greater estimated richness than memory subsets.

The CDR3 sequence is 17 residues long. Germline CDR1 is SGHRS and CDR2 is YFSETQ. V lost 0 bases to trimming and J lost 3 bases; unmatched junction nucleotides: 8. Terminally differentiated effector memory CD45RA+ cells were excluded by CCR7 positive selection of CD45RO-negative cells. This clone appeared once. The antigen is undetermined. Assay runs were performed at deep level. Study processing details: For the immunoSEQ data, sequences were junction-only without quality scores, so filtering differed. Generated by immunoSEQ multiplex PCR, the TCRdb table keeps only in-frame clones and is missing some. That table supplies the V and J calls and clone size; D and trimming were determined from the DNA. The sample consists of some 2 million clones, 85% to 95% of them appearing once.

This chain uses TRBV5-1 with TRBJ2-3, with 9 bases aligning to TRBD2. Sequenced sample: naive CD8+ T cells sorted from blood. The TCR originated in a man in his late teens or twenties in good health. The CDR3 bases are TGCGCCAGCAGCTTGGTATTTAGCGGGGGAGGTACAGATACGCAGTATTTT. It translates to CASSLVFSGGGTDTQYF.